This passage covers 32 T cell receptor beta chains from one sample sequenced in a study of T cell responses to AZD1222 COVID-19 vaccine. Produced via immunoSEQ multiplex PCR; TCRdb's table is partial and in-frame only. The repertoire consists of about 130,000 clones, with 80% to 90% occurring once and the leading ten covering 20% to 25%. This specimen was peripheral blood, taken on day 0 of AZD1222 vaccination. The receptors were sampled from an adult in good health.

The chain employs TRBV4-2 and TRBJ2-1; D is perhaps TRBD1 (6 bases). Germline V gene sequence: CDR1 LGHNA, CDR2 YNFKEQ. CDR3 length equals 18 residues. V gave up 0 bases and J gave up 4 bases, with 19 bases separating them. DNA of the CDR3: TGTGCCAGCAGCCAAGATTGGAGCTCAGGGGTGGGATACAATGAGCAGTTCTTC. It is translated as CASSQDWSSGVGYNEQFF.

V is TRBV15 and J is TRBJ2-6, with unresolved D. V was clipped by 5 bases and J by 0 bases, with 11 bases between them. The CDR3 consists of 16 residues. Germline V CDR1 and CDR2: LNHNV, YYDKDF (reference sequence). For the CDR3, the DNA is TGTGCCACCAGCCCGGAGAGTTACTCTGGGGCCAACGTCCTGACTTTC. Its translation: CATSPESYSGANVLTF.

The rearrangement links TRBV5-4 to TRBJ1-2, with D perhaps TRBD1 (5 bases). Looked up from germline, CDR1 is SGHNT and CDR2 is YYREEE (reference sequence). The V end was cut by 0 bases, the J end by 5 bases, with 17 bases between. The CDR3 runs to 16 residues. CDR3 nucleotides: TGTGCCAGCAGCTTGGGGCAGGGTAGGGTTTCTTATGGCTACACCTTC. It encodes CASSLGQGRVSYGYTF.

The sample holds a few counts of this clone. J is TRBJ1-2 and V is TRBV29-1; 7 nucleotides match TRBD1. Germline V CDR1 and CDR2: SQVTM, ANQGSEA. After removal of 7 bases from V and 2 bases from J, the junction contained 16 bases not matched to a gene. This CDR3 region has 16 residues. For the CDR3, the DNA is TGCAGCGATGGACGACCAGGGACAGCGATAAACTATGGCTACACCTTC. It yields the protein CSDGRPGTAINYGYTF.

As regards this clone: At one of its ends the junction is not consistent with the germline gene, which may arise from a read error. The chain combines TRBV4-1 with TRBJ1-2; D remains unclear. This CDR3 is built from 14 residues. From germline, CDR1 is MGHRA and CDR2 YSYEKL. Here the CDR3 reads CASSQAQILAGVGF. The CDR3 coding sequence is TGCGCCAGCAGCCAAGCCCAGATCCTCGCTGGCGTCGGCTTC.

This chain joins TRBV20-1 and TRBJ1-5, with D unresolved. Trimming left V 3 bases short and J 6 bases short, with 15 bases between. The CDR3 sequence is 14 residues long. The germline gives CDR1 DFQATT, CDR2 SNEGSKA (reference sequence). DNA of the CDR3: TGCAGTGCTAGTACGGTTGGAGGTAGTCAGCCCCAGCATTTT. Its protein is CSASTVGGSQPQHF.

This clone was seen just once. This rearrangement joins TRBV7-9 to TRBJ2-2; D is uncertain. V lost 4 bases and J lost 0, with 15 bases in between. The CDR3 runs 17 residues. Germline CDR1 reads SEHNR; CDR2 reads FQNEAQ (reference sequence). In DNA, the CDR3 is TGTGCCAGCAGCTCGGTCCCACGCCCTTCGAACACCGGGGAGCTGTTTTTT. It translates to CASSSVPRPSNTGELFF.

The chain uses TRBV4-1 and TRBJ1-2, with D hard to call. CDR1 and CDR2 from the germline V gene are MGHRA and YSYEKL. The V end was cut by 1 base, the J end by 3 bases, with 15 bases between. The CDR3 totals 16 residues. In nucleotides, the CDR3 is TGCGCCAGCAGCCAAGTCGAAAGTTATGGCGACTATGGCTACACCTTC. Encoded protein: CASSQVESYGDYGYTF.

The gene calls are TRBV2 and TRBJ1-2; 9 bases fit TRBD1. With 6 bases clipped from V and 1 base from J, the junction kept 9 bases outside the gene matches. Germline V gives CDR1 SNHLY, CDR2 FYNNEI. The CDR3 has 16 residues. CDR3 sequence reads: CASRGGRQGVNYGYTF. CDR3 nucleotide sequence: TGTGCCAGCAGAGGGGGGAGACAGGGGGTTAACTATGGCTACACCTTC.

DNA for the CDR3: TGTGCCAGCAGCCCTGAGACAGGGAGTAGATACGAGCAGTACTTC. Amino acids: CASSPETGSRYEQYF. This chain joins TRBV5-5 and TRBJ2-7; 7 bases match TRBD1. Trimming took 4 bases from V and 4 from J; bases not matched to a gene: 11. Germline V gives CDR1 SGHKS, CDR2 YYEKEE (reference sequence). The CDR3 is 15 amino acids.

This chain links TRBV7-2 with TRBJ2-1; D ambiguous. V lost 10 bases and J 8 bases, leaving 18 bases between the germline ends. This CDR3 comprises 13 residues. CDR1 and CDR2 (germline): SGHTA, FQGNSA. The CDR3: CATQLRARHEQFF. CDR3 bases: TGTGCCACCCAGCTTCGCGCACGTCATGAGCAGTTCTTC.

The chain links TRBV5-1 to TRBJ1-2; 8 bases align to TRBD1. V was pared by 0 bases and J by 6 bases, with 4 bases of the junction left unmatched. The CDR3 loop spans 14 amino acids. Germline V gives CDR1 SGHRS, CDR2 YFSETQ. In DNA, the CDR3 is TGCGCCAGCAGCTTGGTTGCAGGGGGCGATGGCTACACCTTC. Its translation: CASSLVAGGDGYTF.

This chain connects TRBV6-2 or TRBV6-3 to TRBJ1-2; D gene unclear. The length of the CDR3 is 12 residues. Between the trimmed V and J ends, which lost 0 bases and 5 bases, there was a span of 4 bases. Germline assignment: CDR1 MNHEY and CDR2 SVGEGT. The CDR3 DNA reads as TGTGCCAGCAGTTACTCCGGGTATGGCTACACCTTC. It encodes CASSYSGYGYTF.

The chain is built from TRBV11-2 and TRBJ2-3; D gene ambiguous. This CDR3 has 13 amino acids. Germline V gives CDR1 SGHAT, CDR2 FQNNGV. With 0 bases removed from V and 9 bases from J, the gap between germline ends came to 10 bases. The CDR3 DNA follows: TGTGCCAGCAGCTTAGACGGAGCCGGGACGCAGTATTTT. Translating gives CASSLDGAGTQYF.

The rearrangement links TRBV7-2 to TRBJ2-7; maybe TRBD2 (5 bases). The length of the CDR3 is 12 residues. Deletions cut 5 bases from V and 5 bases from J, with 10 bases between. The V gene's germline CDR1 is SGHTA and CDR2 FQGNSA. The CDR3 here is CASSPAGDEQYF. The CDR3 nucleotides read TGTGCCAGCAGCCCCGCCGGGGACGAGCAGTACTTC.

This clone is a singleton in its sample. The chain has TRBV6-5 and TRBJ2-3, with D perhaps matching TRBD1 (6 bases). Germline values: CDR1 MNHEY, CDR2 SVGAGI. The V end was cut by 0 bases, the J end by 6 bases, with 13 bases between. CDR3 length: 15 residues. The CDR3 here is CASSYSKQGLDTQYF. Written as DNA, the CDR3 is TGTGCCAGCAGTTACTCGAAACAGGGTCTGGATACGCAGTATTTT.

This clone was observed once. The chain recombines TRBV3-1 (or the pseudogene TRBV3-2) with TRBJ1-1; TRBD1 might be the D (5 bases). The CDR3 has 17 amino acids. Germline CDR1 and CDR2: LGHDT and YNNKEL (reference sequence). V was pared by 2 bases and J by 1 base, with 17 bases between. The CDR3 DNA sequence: TGTGCCAGCAGCCAACACGTTACCCTACAGGAGAACACTGAAGCTTTCTTT. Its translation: CASSQHVTLQENTEAFF.

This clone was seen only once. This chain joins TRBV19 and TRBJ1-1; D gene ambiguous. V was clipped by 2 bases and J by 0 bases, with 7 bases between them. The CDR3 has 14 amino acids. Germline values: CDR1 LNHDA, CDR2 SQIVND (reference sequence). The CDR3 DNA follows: TGTGCCAGTAGTATACAGGATGTGAACACTGAAGCTTTCTTT. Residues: CASSIQDVNTEAFF.

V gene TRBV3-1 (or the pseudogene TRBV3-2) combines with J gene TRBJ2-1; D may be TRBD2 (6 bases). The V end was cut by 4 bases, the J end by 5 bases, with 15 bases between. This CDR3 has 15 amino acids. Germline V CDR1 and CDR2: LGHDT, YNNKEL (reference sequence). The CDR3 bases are TGTGCCAGCAGCCGCTGGGACTTCCGAAACAATGAGCAGTTCTTC. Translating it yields CASSRWDFRNNEQFF.

CDR3: CASRTGYSGNTIYF. CDR3 nucleotide sequence: TGTGCCAGCAGGACAGGGTACTCTGGAAACACCATATATTTT. The rearrangement uses TRBV7-2 and TRBJ1-3, with 7 nucleotides matching TRBD1. This CDR3 region has 14 residues. Germline values: CDR1 SGHTA, CDR2 FQGNSA. The trim removed 6 bases at V and 0 bases at J, leaving 2 bases unmatched.

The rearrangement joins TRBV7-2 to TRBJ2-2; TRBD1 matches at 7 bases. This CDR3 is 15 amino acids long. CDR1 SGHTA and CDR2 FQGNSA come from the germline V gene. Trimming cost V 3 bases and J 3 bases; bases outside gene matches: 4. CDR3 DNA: TGTGCCAGCAGCTTGCGACAGGGCCACACCGGGGAGCTGTTTTTT. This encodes CASSLRQGHTGELFF.

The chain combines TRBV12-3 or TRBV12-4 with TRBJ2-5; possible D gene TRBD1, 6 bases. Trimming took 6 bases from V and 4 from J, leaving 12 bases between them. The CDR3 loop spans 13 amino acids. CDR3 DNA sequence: TGTGCCAGCAGGGCACAGGGACCAGAGACCCAGTACTTC. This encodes CASRAQGPETQYF.

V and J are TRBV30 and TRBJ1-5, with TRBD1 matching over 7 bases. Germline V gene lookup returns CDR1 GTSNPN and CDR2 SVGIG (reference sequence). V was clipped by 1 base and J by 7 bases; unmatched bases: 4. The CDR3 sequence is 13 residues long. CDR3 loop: CAWSGDRAQPQHF. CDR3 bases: TGTGCCTGGAGTGGAGACAGGGCCCAGCCCCAGCATTTT.

In DNA form, the CDR3 reads TGTGCCAGTAGTATAGATTTCCGTAAGCCCCAGCATTTT. Translation gives CASSIDFRKPQHF. This rearrangement joins TRBV19 to TRBJ1-5; D uncertain. Germline V gene lookup returns CDR1 LNHDA and CDR2 SQIVND (reference sequence). Between the trimmed V and J ends, which lost 0 bases and 8 bases, there was a span of 8 bases. CDR3 length: 13 amino acids. Together with reference TRBV19 and TRBJ1-5, the CDR3 gives the full variable domain: DGGITQSPKYLFRKEGQNVTLSCEQNLNHDAMYWYRQDPGQGLRLIYYSQIVNDFQKGDIAEGYSVSREKKESFPLTVTSAQKNPTAFYLCASSIDFRKPQHFGDGTRLSIL.

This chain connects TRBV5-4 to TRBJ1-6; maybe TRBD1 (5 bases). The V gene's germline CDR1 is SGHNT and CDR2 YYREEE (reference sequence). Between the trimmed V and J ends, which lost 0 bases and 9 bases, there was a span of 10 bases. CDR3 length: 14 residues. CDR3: CASSLGDTGSPLHF. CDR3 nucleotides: TGTGCCAGCAGCTTGGGAGACACAGGTTCACCCCTCCACTTT.

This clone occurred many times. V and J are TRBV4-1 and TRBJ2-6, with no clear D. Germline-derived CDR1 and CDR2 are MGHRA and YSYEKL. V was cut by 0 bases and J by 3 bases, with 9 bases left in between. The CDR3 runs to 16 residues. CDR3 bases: TGCGCCAGCAGCCAAGATAGGATCTTTGGGGCCAACGTCCTGACTTTC. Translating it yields CASSQDRIFGANVLTF.

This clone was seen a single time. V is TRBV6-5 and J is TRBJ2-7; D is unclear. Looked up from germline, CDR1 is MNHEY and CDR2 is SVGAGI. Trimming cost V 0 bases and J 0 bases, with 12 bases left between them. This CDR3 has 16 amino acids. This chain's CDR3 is CASSYSPSYSSYEQYF. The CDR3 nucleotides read TGTGCCAGCAGTTACTCCCCCTCGTACAGCTCCTACGAGCAGTACTTC.

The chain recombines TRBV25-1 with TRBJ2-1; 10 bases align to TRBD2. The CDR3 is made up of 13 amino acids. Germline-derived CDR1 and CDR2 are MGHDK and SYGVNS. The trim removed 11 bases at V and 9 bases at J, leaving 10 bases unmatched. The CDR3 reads CAAATGLASEQFF. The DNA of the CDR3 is TGTGCCGCGGCGACGGGACTAGCGTCTGAGCAGTTCTTC.

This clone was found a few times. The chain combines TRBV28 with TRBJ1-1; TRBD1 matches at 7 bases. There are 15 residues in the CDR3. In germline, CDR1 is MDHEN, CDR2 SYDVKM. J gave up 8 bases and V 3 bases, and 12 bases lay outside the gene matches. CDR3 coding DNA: TGTGCCAGCAGTTTTCCCAGGGCAGGGGGGTCGGAAGCTTTCTTT. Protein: CASSFPRAGGSEAFF. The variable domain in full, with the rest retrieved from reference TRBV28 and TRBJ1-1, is DVKVTQSSRYLVKRTGEKVFLECVQDMDHENMFWYRQDPGLGLRLIYFSYDVKMKEKGDIPEGYSVSREKKERFSLILESASTNQTSMYLCASSFPRAGGSEAFFGQGTRLTVV.

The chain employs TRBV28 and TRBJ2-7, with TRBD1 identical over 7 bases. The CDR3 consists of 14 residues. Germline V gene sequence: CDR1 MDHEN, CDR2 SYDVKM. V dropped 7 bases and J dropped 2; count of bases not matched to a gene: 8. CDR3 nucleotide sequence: TGTGCCAGCAATCTCGGGACAGTAACCTACGAGCAGTACTTC. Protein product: CASNLGTVTYEQYF.

CDR3 bases: TGCGCCAGCAGCCCCTACGATGGGGGCCAGGATACGCAGTATTTT. This sequence encodes CASSPYDGGQDTQYF. The V gene is TRBV4-3, the J gene TRBJ2-3, with D possibly TRBD1 on 6 matching bases. With 4 bases removed from V and 6 bases from J, the gap between germline ends came to 17 bases. This CDR3 has 15 residues. Germline V CDR1 and CDR2: LGHNA, YSLEER.

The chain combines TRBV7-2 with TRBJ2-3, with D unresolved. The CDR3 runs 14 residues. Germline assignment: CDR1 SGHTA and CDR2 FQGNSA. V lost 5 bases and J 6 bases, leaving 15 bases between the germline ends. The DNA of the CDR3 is TGTGCCAGCAGCCTTTTTAGGGCCGCTGATACGCAGTATTTT. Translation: CASSLFRAADTQYF.